This is a list of T cell receptor beta chains from one sample in a study of blood T cell repertoires in COVID-19. The method was immunoSEQ multiplex PCR; TCRdb's version includes in-frame clones alone and lacks a portion of them. The sample yields 150,000 to 200,000 clones, approximately 89% seen once. The sample comprised peripheral blood. The source of these receptors is a man aged 65 to 79 with acute or convalescent COVID-19. CDR3s include the opening cysteine and the closing phenylalanine or tryptophan. D genes are given only for firm matches. Expanded clones are given a class, and other clones once, few, many or no size at all.

CDR3nt	CDR3aa	v_gene	j_gene	d_gene	abundance
TGTGCCAGCAGCTTAGCGGACAGTCCCTATGGCTACACCTTC	CASSLADSPYGYTF	TRBV7-9	TRBJ1-2	NA	NA
TGTGCCAGAAGCTTGGGGGCGAGGGTCCCCTACAATGAGCAGTTCTTC	CARSLGARVPYNEQFF	TRBV5-3	TRBJ2-1	NA	NA
TGTGCCAGCAGCTTAAGAAGCGGGACTGAAGCTTTCTTT	CASSLRSGTEAFF	TRBV11-3	TRBJ1-1	NA	few
TGTGCCATTCTAGCGGGGGCGACAGATACGCAGTATTTT	CAILAGATDTQYF	TRBV10-3	TRBJ2-3	TRBD2	NA
TGTGCCAGCAGCCCCGGACAGCCCGCTTTCTCTGGAAACACCATATATTTT	CASSPGQPAFSGNTIYF	TRBV11-2	TRBJ1-3	NA	NA
TGTGCCAGCAGTGACTCGAAGCTAGCGGGGGGCAATGAGCAGTTCTTC	CASSDSKLAGGNEQFF	TRBV6-4	TRBJ2-1	TRBD2	NA
TGCAGCGTCTCCCGGTGGGGGGGTAGGACTGAAGCTTTCTTT	CSVSRWGGRTEAFF	TRBV29-1	TRBJ1-1	NA	NA
TGTGCCTGGCGGGGAGGCACCCAAGAGAACACTGAAGCTTTCTTT	CAWRGGTQENTEAFF	TRBV30	TRBJ1-1	NA	NA
TGTGCCAGCAGCCAAAAGGACAGGGTGTTCGTGAACACTGAAGCTTTCTTT	CASSQKDRVFVNTEAFF	TRBV14	TRBJ1-1	TRBD1	NA
TGCGCCAGCAGCCTCCAGCCTTGGACTAGCGGGGGGCTCATCCAAGAGACCCAGTACTTC	CASSLQPWTSGGLIQETQYF	TRBV4-1	TRBJ2-5	TRBD2	NA
TGCGCCAGCAGCCAGGGAGTTGGAGATCAGCCCCAGCATTTT	CASSQGVGDQPQHF	TRBV4-3	TRBJ1-5	NA	NA
TGTGCCAGCAGAACAGGGGGCAGCAATCAGCCCCAGCATTTT	CASRTGGSNQPQHF	TRBV2	TRBJ1-5	TRBD1	NA
TGTGCCAGCAGCCTTACTAGCGGCGAGCAGTACTTC	CASSLTSGEQYF	TRBV3-1/TRBV3-2	TRBJ2-7	TRBD2	NA
TGTGCCAGCACCAATCGGGGAAACAGGGTCTATGGCTACACCTTC	CASTNRGNRVYGYTF	TRBV6-6	TRBJ1-2	NA	NA
TGTGCCACCAGTGAACTTGGGACTACCTCCTACAATGAGCAGTTCTTC	CATSELGTTSYNEQFF	TRBV24-1	TRBJ2-1	TRBD2	NA
TGCGCCAGCAGCATCTCCCCGGGACAGGGGTCAGATACGCAGTATTTT	CASSISPGQGSDTQYF	TRBV5-1	TRBJ2-3	TRBD1	once